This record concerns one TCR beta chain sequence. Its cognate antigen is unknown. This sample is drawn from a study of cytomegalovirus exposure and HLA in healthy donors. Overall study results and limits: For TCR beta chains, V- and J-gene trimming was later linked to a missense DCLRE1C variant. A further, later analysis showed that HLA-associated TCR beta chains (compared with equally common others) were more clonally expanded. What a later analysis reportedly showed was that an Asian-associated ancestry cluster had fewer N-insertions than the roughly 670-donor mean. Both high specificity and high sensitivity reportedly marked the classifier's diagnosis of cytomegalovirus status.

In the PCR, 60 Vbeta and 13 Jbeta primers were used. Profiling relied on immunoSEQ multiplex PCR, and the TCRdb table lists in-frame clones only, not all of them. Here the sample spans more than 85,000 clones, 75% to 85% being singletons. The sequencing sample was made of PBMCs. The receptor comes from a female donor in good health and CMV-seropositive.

CDR3 in DNA: TGTGCCTTCTCTGCGGGGGCGCTAGCATTTACGCAGTATTTT. The encoded protein is CAFSAGALAFTQYF. The chain employs TRBV30 and TRBJ2-3, with a weak D call TRBD2 (7 bases). This CDR3 contains 14 residues. The V and J ends lost 7 bases and 8 bases respectively, with 22 bases between them. The germline V gene has CDR1 GTSNPN and CDR2 SVGIG (reference sequence). The full variable domain, with the rest looked up from reference TRBV30 and TRBJ2-3, is SQTIHQWPATLVQPVGSPLSLECTVEGTSNPNLYWYRQAAGRGLQLLFYSVGIGQISSEVPQNLSASRPQDRQFILSSKKLLLSDSGFYLCAFSAGALAFTQYFGPGTRLTVL.